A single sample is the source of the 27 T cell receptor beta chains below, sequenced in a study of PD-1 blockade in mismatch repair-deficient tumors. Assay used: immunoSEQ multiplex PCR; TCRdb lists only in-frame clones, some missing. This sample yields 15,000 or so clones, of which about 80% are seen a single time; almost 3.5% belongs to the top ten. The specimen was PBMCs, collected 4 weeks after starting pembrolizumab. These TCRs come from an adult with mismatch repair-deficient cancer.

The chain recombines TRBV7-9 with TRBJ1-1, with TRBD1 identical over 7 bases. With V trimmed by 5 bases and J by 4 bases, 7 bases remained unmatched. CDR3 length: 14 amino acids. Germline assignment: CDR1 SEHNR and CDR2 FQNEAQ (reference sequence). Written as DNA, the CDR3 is TGTGCCAGCAGCCTTACAGGGGTGGGCACTGAAGCTTTCTTT. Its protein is CASSLTGVGTEAFF.

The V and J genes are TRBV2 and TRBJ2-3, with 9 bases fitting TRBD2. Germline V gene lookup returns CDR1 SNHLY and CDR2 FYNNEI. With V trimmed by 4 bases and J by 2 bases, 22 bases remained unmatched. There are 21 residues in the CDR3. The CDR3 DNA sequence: TGTGCCAGCAGTGTATGGATGGAATTGCGGGAGGGCTCGGACGTCACAGATACGCAGTATTTT. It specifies CASSVWMELREGSDVTDTQYF.

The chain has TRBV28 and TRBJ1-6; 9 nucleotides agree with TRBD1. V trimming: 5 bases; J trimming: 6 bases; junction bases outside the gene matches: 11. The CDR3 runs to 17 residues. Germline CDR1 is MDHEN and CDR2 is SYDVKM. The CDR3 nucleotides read TGTGCCAGCAGTCGGCTAGCCGGGACAGGGCTTAATTCACCCCTCCACTTT. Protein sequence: CASSRLAGTGLNSPLHF. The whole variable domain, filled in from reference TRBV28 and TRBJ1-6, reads DVKVTQSSRYLVKRTGEKVFLECVQDMDHENMFWYRQDPGLGLRLIYFSYDVKMKEKGDIPEGYSVSREKKERFSLILESASTNQTSMYLCASSRLAGTGLNSPLHFGNGTRLTVT.

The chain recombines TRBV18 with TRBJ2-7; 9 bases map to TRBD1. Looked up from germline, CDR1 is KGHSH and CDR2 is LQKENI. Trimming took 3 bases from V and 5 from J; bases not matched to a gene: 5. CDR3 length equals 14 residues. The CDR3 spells CASSPSTGGNEQYF. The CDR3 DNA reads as TGTGCCAGCTCACCTAGTACAGGGGGCAACGAGCAGTACTTC.

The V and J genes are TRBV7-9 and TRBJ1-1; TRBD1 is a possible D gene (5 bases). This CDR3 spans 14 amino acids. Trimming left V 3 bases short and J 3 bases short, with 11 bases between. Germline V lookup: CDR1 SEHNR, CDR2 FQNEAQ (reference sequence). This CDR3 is CASSFGGTHTEAFF. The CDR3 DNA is TGTGCCAGCAGCTTCGGGGGGACTCACACTGAAGCTTTCTTT.

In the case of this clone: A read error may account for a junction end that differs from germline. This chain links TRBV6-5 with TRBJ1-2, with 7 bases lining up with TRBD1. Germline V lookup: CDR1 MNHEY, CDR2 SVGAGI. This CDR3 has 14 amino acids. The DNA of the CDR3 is TGTGCCGGCAGTTACTCACAGGGGAACTATGGCTACACCTTC. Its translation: CAGSYSQGNYGYTF.

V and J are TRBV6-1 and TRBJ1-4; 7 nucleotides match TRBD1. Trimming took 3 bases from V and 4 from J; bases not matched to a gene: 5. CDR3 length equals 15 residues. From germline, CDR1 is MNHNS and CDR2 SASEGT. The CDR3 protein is CASSEPTGVNEKLFF. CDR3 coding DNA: TGTGCCAGCAGTGAGCCTACAGGGGTTAATGAAAAACTGTTTTTT.

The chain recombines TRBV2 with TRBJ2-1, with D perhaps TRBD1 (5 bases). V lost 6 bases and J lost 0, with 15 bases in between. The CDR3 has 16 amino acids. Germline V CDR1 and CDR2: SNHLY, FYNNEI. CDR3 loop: CASSLSGFPSYNEQFF. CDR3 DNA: TGTGCCAGCAGCTTATCAGGGTTCCCCTCCTACAATGAGCAGTTCTTC.

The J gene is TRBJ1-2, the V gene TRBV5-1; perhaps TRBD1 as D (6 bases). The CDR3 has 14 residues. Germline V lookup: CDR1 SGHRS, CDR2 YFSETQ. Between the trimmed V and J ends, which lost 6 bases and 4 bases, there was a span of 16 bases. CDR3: CASTWGRGSYGYTF. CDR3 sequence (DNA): TGCGCCAGCACCTGGGGAAGGGGGAGCTATGGCTACACCTTC. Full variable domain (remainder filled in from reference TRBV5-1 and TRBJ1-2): KAGVTQTPRYLIKTRGQQVTLSCSPISGHRSVSWYQQTPGQGLQFLFEYFSETQRNKGNFPGRFSGRQFSNSRSEMNVSTLELGDSALYLCASTWGRGSYGYTFGSGTRLTVV.

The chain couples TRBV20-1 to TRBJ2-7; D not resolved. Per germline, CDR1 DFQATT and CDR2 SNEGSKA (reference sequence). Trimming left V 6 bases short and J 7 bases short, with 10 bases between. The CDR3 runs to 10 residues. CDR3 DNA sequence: TGCAGTGCCTCCTATTCGGAGCAGTACTTC. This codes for CSASYSEQYF.

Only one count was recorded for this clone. The chain's CDR3 is CASSFGGLLQGAFF. The CDR3 DNA reads TGTGCCAGCAGTTTCGGGGGGCTCTTACAAGGAGCTTTCTTT. The genes are TRBV27 and TRBJ1-1, with D maybe TRBD1 (6 bases). V gave up 3 bases and J gave up 10 bases, with 18 bases separating them. This CDR3 is built from 14 residues. The germline CDR1 and CDR2 sequences are MNHEY and SMNVEV (reference sequence).

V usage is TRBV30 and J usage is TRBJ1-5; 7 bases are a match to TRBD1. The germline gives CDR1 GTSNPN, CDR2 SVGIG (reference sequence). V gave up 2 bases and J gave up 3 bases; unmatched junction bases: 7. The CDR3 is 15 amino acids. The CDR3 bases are TGTGCCTGGAGTAAAACAACAGGGGTCAATCAGCCCCAGCATTTT. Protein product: CAWSKTTGVNQPQHF.

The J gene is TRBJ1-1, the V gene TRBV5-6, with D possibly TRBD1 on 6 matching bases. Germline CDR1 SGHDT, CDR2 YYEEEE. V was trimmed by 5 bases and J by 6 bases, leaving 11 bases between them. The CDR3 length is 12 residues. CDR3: CASSFRGPEAFF. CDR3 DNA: TGTGCCAGCAGTTTCAGGGGACCTGAAGCTTTCTTT.

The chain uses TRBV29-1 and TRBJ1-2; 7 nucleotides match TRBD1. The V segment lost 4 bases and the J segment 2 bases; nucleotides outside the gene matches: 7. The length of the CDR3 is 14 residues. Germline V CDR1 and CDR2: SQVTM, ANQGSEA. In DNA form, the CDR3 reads TGCAGCGTTGTAGGGGACAGCATGAACTATGGCTACACCTTC. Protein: CSVVGDSMNYGYTF.

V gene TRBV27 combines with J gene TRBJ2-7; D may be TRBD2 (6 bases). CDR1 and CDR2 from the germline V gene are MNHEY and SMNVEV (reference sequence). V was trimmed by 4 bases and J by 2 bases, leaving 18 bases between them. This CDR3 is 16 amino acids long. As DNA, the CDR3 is TGTGCCAGCAGTTCGTCCGGAAGAGGGAGGCCCTACGAGCAGTACTTC. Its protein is CASSSSGRGRPYEQYF.

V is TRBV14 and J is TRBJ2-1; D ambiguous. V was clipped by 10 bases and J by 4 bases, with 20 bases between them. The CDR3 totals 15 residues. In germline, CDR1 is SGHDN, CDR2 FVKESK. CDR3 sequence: CATLDPVEKYNEQFF. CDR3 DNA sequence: TGTGCCACCCTAGACCCCGTTGAAAAGTACAATGAGCAGTTCTTC.

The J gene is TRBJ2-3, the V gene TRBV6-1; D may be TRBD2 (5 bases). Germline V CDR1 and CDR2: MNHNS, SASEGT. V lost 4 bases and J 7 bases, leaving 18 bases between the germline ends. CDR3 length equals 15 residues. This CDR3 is CASSAPGLEGYTQYF. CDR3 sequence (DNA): TGTGCCAGCAGTGCGCCGGGCCTCGAGGGATATACGCAGTATTTT.

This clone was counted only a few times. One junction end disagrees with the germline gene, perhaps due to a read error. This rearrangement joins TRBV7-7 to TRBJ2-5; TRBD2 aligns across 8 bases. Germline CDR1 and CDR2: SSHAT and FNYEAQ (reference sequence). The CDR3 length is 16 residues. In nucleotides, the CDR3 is TGTGCTAGCAGCTCCGGCTCGGGGGGGTCTAGGGAGACCCAGTACTTC. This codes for CASSSGSGGSRETQYF. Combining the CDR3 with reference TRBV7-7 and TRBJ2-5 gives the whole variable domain GAGVSQSPRYKVTKRGQDVTLRCDPISSHATLYWYQQALGQGPEFLTYFNYEAQPDKSGLPSDRFSAERPEGSISTLTIQRTEQRDSAMYRCASSSGSGGSRETQYFGPGTRLLVL.

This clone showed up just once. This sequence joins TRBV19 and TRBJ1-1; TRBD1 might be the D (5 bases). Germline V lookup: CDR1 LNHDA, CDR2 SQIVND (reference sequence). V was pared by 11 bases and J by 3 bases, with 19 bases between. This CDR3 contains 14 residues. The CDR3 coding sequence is TGTGCCCCCAACGAAATGGGGCATGACACTGAAGCTTTCTTT. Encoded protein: CAPNEMGHDTEAFF.

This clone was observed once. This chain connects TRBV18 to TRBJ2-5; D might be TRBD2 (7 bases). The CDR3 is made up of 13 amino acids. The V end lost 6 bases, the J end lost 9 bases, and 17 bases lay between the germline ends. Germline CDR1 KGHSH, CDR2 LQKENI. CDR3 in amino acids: CASSPSGDKAQYF. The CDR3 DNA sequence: TGTGCCAGCTCCCCCAGCGGGGACAAGGCCCAGTACTTC.

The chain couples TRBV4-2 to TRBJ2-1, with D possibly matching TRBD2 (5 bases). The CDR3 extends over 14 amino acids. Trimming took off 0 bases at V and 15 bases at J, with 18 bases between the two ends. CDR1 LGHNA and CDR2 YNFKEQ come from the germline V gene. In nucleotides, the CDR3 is TGTGCCAGCAGCCAAGATCCCCGGACTGTGCGGCGGTTCTTC. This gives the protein CASSQDPRTVRRFF.

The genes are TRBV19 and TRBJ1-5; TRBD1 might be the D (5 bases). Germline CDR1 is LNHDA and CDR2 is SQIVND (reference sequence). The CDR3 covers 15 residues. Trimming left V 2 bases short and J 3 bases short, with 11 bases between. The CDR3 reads CASSITSGNNQPQHF. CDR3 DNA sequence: TGTGCCAGTAGTATAACATCAGGGAACAATCAGCCCCAGCATTTT.

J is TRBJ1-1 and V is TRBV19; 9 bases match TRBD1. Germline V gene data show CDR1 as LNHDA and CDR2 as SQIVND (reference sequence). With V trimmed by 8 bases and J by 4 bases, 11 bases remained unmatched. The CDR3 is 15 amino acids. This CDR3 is CASRRDREISTEAFF. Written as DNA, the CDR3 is TGTGCCAGTCGCCGGGACAGGGAGATATCCACTGAAGCTTTCTTT.

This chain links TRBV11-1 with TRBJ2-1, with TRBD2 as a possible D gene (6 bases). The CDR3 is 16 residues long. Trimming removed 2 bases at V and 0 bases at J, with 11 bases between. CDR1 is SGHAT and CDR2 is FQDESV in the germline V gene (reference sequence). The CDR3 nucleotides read TGTGCCAGCAGCTTATCGGGACTTTTCTCCTACAATGAGCAGTTCTTC. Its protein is CASSLSGLFSYNEQFF.

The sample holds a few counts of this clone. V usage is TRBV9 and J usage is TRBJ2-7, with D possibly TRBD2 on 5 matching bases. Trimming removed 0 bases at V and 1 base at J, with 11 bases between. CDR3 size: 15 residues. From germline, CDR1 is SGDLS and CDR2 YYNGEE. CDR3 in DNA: TGTGCCAGCAGCGTAGGGACTTTATCTTCCTACGAGCAGTACTTC. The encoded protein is CASSVGTLSSYEQYF.

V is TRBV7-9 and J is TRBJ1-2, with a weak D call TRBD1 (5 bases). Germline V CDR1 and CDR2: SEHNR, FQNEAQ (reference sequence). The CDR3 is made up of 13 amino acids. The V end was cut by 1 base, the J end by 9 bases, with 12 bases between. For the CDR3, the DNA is TGTGCCAGCAGCTTAGGGGGCGAGCCTAGCTACACCTTC. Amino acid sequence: CASSLGGEPSYTF.

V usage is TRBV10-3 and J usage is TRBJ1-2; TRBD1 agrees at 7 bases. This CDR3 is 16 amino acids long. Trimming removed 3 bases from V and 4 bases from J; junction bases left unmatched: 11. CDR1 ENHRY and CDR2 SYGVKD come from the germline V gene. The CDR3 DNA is TGTGCCATCAGTGACTGGGACAGTAAAAGGGGCTATGGCTACACCTTC. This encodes CAISDWDSKRGYGYTF.